These 27 T cell receptor beta chains originate from one sample sequenced in a study of blood T cell repertoires in COVID-19. Some clones are missing from TCRdb's copy, which holds only in-frame ones; the method was immunoSEQ multiplex PCR. The repertoire has around 63,000 clones, approximately 90% of them found once; the top ten carry about 18%. Sequencing was done on a sample of peripheral blood. All receptors come from a woman aged 60 to 75 with COVID-19, enrolled during active disease.

In the case of this clone: At one of its ends the junction is not consistent with the germline gene, which may arise from a read error. The chain recombines TRBV27 with TRBJ2-7, with TRBD2 matching 8 bases. Germline lookup yields CDR1 MNHEY and CDR2 SMNVEV (reference sequence). The CDR3 spans 16 residues. The CDR3 region has the DNA TGTGCCAGCAGTCTATCCTATCCTAGCGGGTCCTACGAGCAGTACTTC. Translation gives CASSLSYPSGSYEQYF.

The V and J genes are TRBV15 and TRBJ1-2; D ambiguous. Germline CDR1 LNHNV, CDR2 YYDKDF (reference sequence). The CDR3 spans 14 residues. V lost 4 bases to trimming and J lost 4 bases, with 13 bases between them. This CDR3 reads CATSTVRKSYGYTF. The CDR3 DNA reads TGTGCCACCAGCACGGTGAGAAAGTCCTATGGCTACACCTTC.

V and J are TRBV5-1 and TRBJ2-1; 8 bases match TRBD2. Germline V gene sequence: CDR1 SGHRS, CDR2 YFSETQ. Unmatched junction bases numbered 12, after V lost 3 bases and J lost 4 bases. The CDR3 is 17 amino acids. CDR3 in DNA: TGCGCCAGCAGCTCTTTTCCCGGGACTAGTGGATACAATGAGCAGTTCTTC. Its translation: CASSSFPGTSGYNEQFF.

The chain links TRBV6-4 to TRBJ2-1, with TRBD2 matching 8 bases. This CDR3 is 18 amino acids long. The germline V gene encodes CDR1 MRHNA and CDR2 SNTAGT. Losses at the gene ends were 0 bases for V and 2 bases for J; bases not matched to a gene: 9. The CDR3 nucleotides read TGTGCCAGCAGTGACTCGCCTGTCCCGGGACTAGCCTACAATGAGCAGTTCTTC. Translated: CASSDSPVPGLAYNEQFF.

This chain uses TRBV3-1 (or the pseudogene TRBV3-2) with TRBJ2-3; D not resolved. The germline V gene has CDR1 LGHDT and CDR2 YNNKEL (reference sequence). The CDR3 has 13 residues. Trimming left V 3 bases short and J 3 bases short, with 7 bases between. The CDR3 DNA follows: TGTGCCAGCAGCCAGGTGCGGACAGATACGCAGTATTTT. Its protein is CASSQVRTDTQYF.

This rearrangement joins TRBV13 to TRBJ2-7; tentatively, D is TRBD2 (7 bases). There are 21 residues in the CDR3. V lost 5 bases, J lost 2 bases, and 34 bases lay in between. Germline assignment: CDR1 PRHDT and CDR2 FYEKMQ (reference sequence). CDR3 bases: TGTGCCAGCAGCCCCCGGGGGAGGGGAGGGGGAGCGGGTCGCCTGACCTACGAGCAGTACTTC. Translation gives CASSPRGRGGGAGRLTYEQYF.

The V gene is TRBV24-1, the J gene TRBJ1-5; the D gene is possibly TRBD1 (6 bases). The CDR3 loop spans 16 amino acids. The germline V gene encodes CDR1 KGHDR and CDR2 SFDVKD. The V end was cut by 5 bases, the J end by 2 bases, with 15 bases between. The CDR3 region has the DNA TGTGCCACCAGTGGAGGGGGGGACGGGGGCAATCAGCCCCAGCATTTT. Its translation: CATSGGGDGGNQPQHF.

This sequence joins TRBV6-5 and TRBJ1-3; 11 nucleotides line up with TRBD1. Losses at the gene ends were 4 bases for V and 3 bases for J; bases not matched to a gene: 5. The CDR3 has 16 amino acids. The V gene's germline CDR1 is MNHEY and CDR2 SVGAGI. The CDR3 nucleotides are TGTGCCAGCAGTTCCTGGACAGGGGGCTTTGGAAACACCATATATTTT. Protein sequence: CASSSWTGGFGNTIYF.

V gene TRBV19 combines with J gene TRBJ1-4; D may be TRBD1 (5 bases). Per the germline V gene, CDR1 is LNHDA and CDR2 is SQIVND (reference sequence). The length of the CDR3 is 17 residues. V was shortened by 3 bases and J by 1 base, with 15 bases between the two germline ends. CDR3 DNA sequence: TGTGCCAGTAGTATGCTCATTCAGGGTTTAACTAATGAAAAACTGTTTTTT. The encoded protein is CASSMLIQGLTNEKLFF.

This clone appeared a few times. In DNA form, the CDR3 reads TGTGCCAGCAGGGAACAGGCTATCATGAACACTGAAGCTTTCTTT. Translation: CASREQAIMNTEAFF. J is TRBJ1-1 and V is TRBV2; TRBD1 might be the D (5 bases). Trimming removed 6 bases from V and 0 bases from J, with 14 bases in between. This CDR3 has 15 amino acids. Germline V lookup: CDR1 SNHLY, CDR2 FYNNEI.

This clone was recorded once. This rearrangement joins TRBV10-3 to TRBJ2-6, with TRBD2 matching over 7 bases. This CDR3 spans 16 amino acids. V lost 4 bases and J lost 2; bases outside the gene matches: 5. The germline V gene has CDR1 ENHRY and CDR2 SYGVKD. CDR3 protein: CAISAKGGTGANVLTF. The CDR3 DNA is TGTGCCATCAGTGCAAAGGGAGGGACTGGGGCCAACGTCCTGACTTTC.

This clone has a single count. The chain links TRBV5-1 to TRBJ2-2; possible D gene TRBD1, 5 bases. Trimming cost V 0 bases and J 6 bases, with 15 bases left between them. The CDR3 is 16 amino acids. Per the germline V gene, CDR1 is SGHRS and CDR2 is YFSETQ. CDR3 DNA sequence: TGCGCCAGCAGCTTGGAAGGTCTTGGGGCCCCCGGGGAGCTGTTTTTT. Translating gives CASSLEGLGAPGELFF.

About this clone: Other DNA sequences within the sample encode an identical CDR3. The chain joins TRBV7-2 to TRBJ1-5, with 7 nucleotides matching TRBD1. Germline V gene sequence: CDR1 SGHTA, CDR2 FQGNSA. The CDR3 contains 14 residues. V shed 3 bases, J shed 4 bases, and the junction held 3 bases outside the gene matches. CDR3 nucleotide sequence: TGTGCCAGCAGCTTGGGGACAGCAAATCAGCCCCAGCATTTT. Amino acid sequence: CASSLGTANQPQHF.

The chain is built from TRBV11-2 and TRBJ2-7; maybe TRBD2 (6 bases). The CDR3 length is 15 residues. The ends were cut back, 0 bases at V and 3 bases at J, with 12 bases in the middle. The V gene's germline CDR1 is SGHAT and CDR2 FQNNGV. The CDR3 DNA reads TGTGCCAGCAGCTTAGATGGGTACGGGGGCTACGAGCAGTACTTC. It encodes CASSLDGYGGYEQYF.

The V call is TRBV7-2, the J call TRBJ1-1; possible D gene TRBD1, 6 bases. CDR1 SGHTA and CDR2 FQGNSA come from the germline V gene. This CDR3 is 15 amino acids long. V lost 1 base, J lost 2 bases, and 11 bases lay in between. The CDR3 nucleotides read TGTGCCAGCAGCTTAGTATTCAGGGGTAACACTGAAGCTTTCTTT. This gives the protein CASSLVFRGNTEAFF.

This clone was observed a single time. This chain joins TRBV7-9 and TRBJ2-7, with 15 bases identical to TRBD2. The germline gives CDR1 SEHNR, CDR2 FQNEAQ (reference sequence). J was trimmed by 4 bases and V by 5 bases; bases with no gene match: 9. This CDR3 is 17 amino acids long. In DNA form, the CDR3 reads TGTGCCAGCAGCCGGGGACTAGCGGGAGGTATGGCGTACGAGCAGTACTTC. It encodes CASSRGLAGGMAYEQYF.

This rearrangement joins TRBV7-9 to TRBJ1-6; 8 bases map to TRBD1. CDR1 and CDR2 from the germline V gene are SEHNR and FQNEAQ (reference sequence). The CDR3 sequence is 14 residues long. The CDR3 DNA reads TGTGCATTTCGACCGACAGGGGATAATTCACCCCTCCACTTT. Translated, it gives CAFRPTGDNSPLHF.

This chain joins TRBV5-1 and TRBJ2-6; a weak D match, TRBD2 (6 bases). V lost 0 bases and J lost 0, with 13 bases in between. This CDR3 contains 18 residues. Germline-derived CDR1 and CDR2 are SGHRS and YFSETQ. CDR3 DNA sequence: TGCGCCAGCAGCTTGGAGGTAGCGGTAAACTCTGGGGCCAACGTCCTGACTTTC. This sequence encodes CASSLEVAVNSGANVLTF.

This clone came up once. The CDR3 nucleotides read TGTGCCAGTAGACCAAACAGGGTCGATCAGCCCCAGCATTTT. This encodes CASRPNRVDQPQHF. The chain has TRBV19 and TRBJ1-5; possibly TRBD1 for D (6 bases). V was trimmed by 6 bases and J by 5 bases, leaving 14 bases between them. The CDR3 extends over 14 amino acids. Germline V CDR1 and CDR2: LNHDA, SQIVND (reference sequence).

The chain carries TRBV5-1 and TRBJ1-2, with TRBD1 identical over 10 bases. Germline loops: CDR1 SGHRS, CDR2 YFSETQ. The CDR3 is 14 residues long. The J segment lost 5 bases and the V segment lost 4 bases, leaving 5 bases of the junction unmatched. CDR3 sequence reads: CASSRDRGWYGYTF. DNA of the CDR3: TGCGCCAGCAGCAGGGACAGGGGCTGGTATGGCTACACCTTC.

This clone was seen just once. As DNA, the CDR3 is TGTGCCAGCAGTTACAGGCCAGGGGATGCCTACGAGCAGTACTTC. Its translation: CASSYRPGDAYEQYF. The V and J genes are TRBV6-5 and TRBJ2-7; tentative D call: TRBD1 (6 bases). From germline, CDR1 is MNHEY and CDR2 SVGAGI. V was shortened by 2 bases and J by 2 bases, with 13 bases between the two germline ends. This CDR3 spans 15 amino acids.

The V gene is TRBV25-1, the J gene TRBJ2-1; TRBD1 aligns across 7 bases. Trimming took 4 bases from V and 7 from J; bases not matched to a gene: 7. CDR1 MGHDK and CDR2 SYGVNS come from the germline V gene. The CDR3 has 14 residues. CDR3 in amino acids: CASSARLQGNEQFF. The CDR3, as DNA: TGTGCCAGCAGTGCCCGTTTACAGGGGAATGAGCAGTTCTTC.

The CDR3 coding sequence is TGTGCCAGCAGCACCCGACTAGCGGGTGGACCCCCGGTCACCGGGGAGCTGTTTTTT. Its protein product is CASSTRLAGGPPVTGELFF. This chain joins TRBV9 and TRBJ2-2, with 10 nucleotides matching TRBD2. This CDR3 is 19 amino acids long. The germline gives CDR1 SGDLS, CDR2 YYNGEE. V shed 4 bases and J 4 bases; nucleotides not matched to a gene: 16.

This clone was seen more than once but under ten times. The rearrangement uses TRBV21-1 and TRBJ1-2. TRBV21-1 represents a pseudogene. This CDR3 region has 19 residues. CDR3 coding DNA: TGTGCCAGCAGCAAAGTGGGAGCAGCCCAAAGGGAAATAGACTATGGCTACACCTTC. The encoded protein is CASSKVGAAQREIDYGYTF.

This chain uses TRBV6-5 with TRBJ1-6, with D tentatively TRBD1 (5 bases). Between the trimmed V and J ends, which lost 5 bases and 4 bases, there was a span of 9 bases. Germline V gives CDR1 MNHEY, CDR2 SVGAGI. CDR3 size: 14 residues. CDR3 protein: CASSRQRYNSPLHF. In DNA, the CDR3 is TGTGCCAGCAGTCGACAGAGATATAATTCACCCCTCCACTTT.

The chain couples TRBV13 to TRBJ1-6; a weak D match, TRBD1 (6 bases). Germline loops: CDR1 PRHDT, CDR2 FYEKMQ (reference sequence). With 4 bases removed from V and 5 bases from J, the gap between germline ends came to 9 bases. The CDR3 has 14 amino acids. CDR3 nucleotides: TGTGCCAGCAGCTCAGCAGGGGATAATTCACCCCTCCACTTT. This translates into CASSSAGDNSPLHF.

A few counts support this clone. The chain couples TRBV7-2 to TRBJ1-1, with D unclear. V was shortened by 5 bases and J by 1 base, with 8 bases between the two germline ends. CDR3 length: 13 amino acids. CDR1 is SGHTA and CDR2 is FQGNSA in the germline V gene. This chain's CDR3 is CASSPTRNTEAFF. CDR3 sequence (DNA): TGTGCCAGCAGCCCAACGAGGAACACTGAAGCTTTCTTT.